This T cell receptor beta chain was captured in a study of shared clonotypes between healthy human individuals (dated by TCRdb to the early 2020s). Describing the broader study: A few men and two women, aged 18 to 49 years, made up the cohort. Per donor, three plates each were used for CD4 naive and CD4 memory, two for CD8 naive, and one for CD8 memory. To estimate repertoire size and how much clonotype sharing occurs between individuals, the study deeply sequenced the blood TCR repertoires of several healthy adults. Different laboratories and diverse techniques were used to prepare libraries and sequence TCR repertoires, to increase sequencing depth and limit assay-specific biases. Between about 0.8 and 9 billion PBMCs per donor were obtained by leukapheresis. The investigation overall reported the following: Sharing across a few donors was observed for roughly 5% of naive CD4, 3% to 3.5% of naive CD8, 2% to 2.5% of memory CD4, and about 0.4% of memory CD8 clonotypes. Pairwise subsampling led to the expectation that sequencing depth would affect the degree of clonotype sharing among donors. Clonotypes shared by all four sorted-subset donors showed higher generation probabilities than non-shared clonotypes. Incomplete sequencing was indicated by rarefaction of sorted-subset datasets, despite the large sequencing depth. Only blood was sampled, and tissue TCR repertoires likely differ from those in blood. Naive subsets generally had larger estimated clonotype richness than memory subsets. The genetic and exposure-history diversity represented was limited by the small number of donors.

The CDR3 contains 13 residues, cysteine and phenylalanine counted. This entry keeps only the CDR3 DNA: 39 bases, framed from base 1. From a lookup of the germline V gene (reference sequence), CDR1 and CDR2 are LNHDA and SQIVND. V drops 10 bases and J drops 7 bases, leaving 19 bases in between. A note on this clone: Which antigen it targets is not known. No per-base quality is available; no much larger clone lies one base away.

The donors were healthy, HIV-negative adults who had no recently reported acute infections or vaccinations. All donors were Caucasian adults living in Nashville, Tennessee, USA. Magnetic negative selection was used to enrich CD4+ T cells, after which naive cells were positively selected on CD45RA and the negative fraction became the memory subset. Blood was obtained by leukapheresis, after which PBMCs were separated by Ficoll-Histopaque density gradient centrifugation and cryopreserved in liquid nitrogen vapor phase. Purity and quantity of every magnetically sorted T cell population were checked by analytical flow cytometry. Each sorted fraction had its genomic DNA isolated and then quantified by UV absorbance on a Nanodrop 2000c. Using the deep immunoSEQ assay, TCR CDR3 regions were amplified from genomic DNA by multiplex PCR. For each cell subset, the extracted genomic DNA was distributed evenly across all wells of several immunoSEQ 96-well plates, and each plate served as one replicate. For sorted subsets, roughly 200 ng of genomic DNA, equivalent to tens of thousands of T cell genomes, went into each replicate PCR. Purified libraries were measured with a Qubit 3.0 fluorometer, size-checked on a Bioanalyzer 2100, and measured again with the KAPA Library Quantification kit. Each immunoSEQ 96-well plate was sequenced on its own single-read 150-cycle Illumina NextSeq 550 flow cell. In the original analysis: Because only junctional sequences without quality scores were contained in the immunoSEQ output, filtering matching that applied to full-length reads could not be performed. To assign V/J genes and CDR3, sequences were annotated using PyIR, a Python wrapper for IgBLAST v1.9, with IMGT germline references. Reads with weak V/J assignments (E-value above 1e-6), missing CDR3, stop codons, out-of-frame junctions, or ambiguous translated residues were removed. V3J clonotypes were defined as sequences sharing the same inferred V gene, J gene, and CDR3 amino acid sequence. Percentage overlap between repertoires was computed as shared unique clonotypes divided by the size of the smaller repertoire. RTK rarefaction, the Chao1 estimator, and Recon v2.1 estimates of unobserved clonotypes were used to assess repertoire richness. Generation probabilities were computed with OLGA for all TCRbeta clonotypes obtained by the gDNA method from several donors. Entries here come from immuneACCESS through TCRdb and include only in-frame sequences with V and J called. Some clones fail to appear in such tables; in the studies checked, an unresolved V gene covers under half of the shortfall, and the cause of the remainder is unknown. V, J and clone size are those of that table, while D and trimming were read from the DNA. This sample comprises around 2.1 million clones, around 95% of them detected only once. Around 0.13% of the sample goes to the ten largest clones.

Recombination joined TRBV19 with TRBJ2-5; the D gene is perhaps TRBD2, from 6 matching bases. This clonotype was sampled from a young man in good health. Sample: naive CD4+ T cells sorted from blood. This specimen's cell subset or site label, per the study, means: CD45RA+ positively selected. This receptor carries the CDR3 CATSGLGTGTQYF. The DNA sequence follows: TGTGCCACCTCGGGACTGGGGACGGGGACCCAGTACTTC.